A single sample is the source of the 27 T cell receptor beta chains below, sequenced in a study of Graves' ophthalmopathy and Graves' hyperthyroidism. Amplification of the TCR beta CDR3 regions used RNA transcripts (as template). In the first round, RT-PCR was carried out with HTBI primers, and a multiplex PCR formed the second round. TCRdb reanalysed the multiplex PCR reads using MiXCR and keeps one entry per CDR3 protein. Here the sample spans approximately 640,000 distinct CDR3 sequences, about 40% being singletons. Sequences were obtained from peripheral blood. Receptor source: an adult man with Graves' ophthalmopathy.

This clonotype was observed many times. The J gene is TRBJ1-5, the V gene TRBV19; tentatively, D is TRBD1 (6 bases). CDR1 is LNHDA, CDR2 SQIVND, per germline (reference sequence). The CDR3 loop spans 15 amino acids. The V gene lost 3 bases and the J gene lost 2 bases, with 11 bases spanning the gap. Here the CDR3 DNA reads TGTGCCAGTAGTATTAAGGCAGGGGGCAATCAGCCCCAGCATTTT. This gives the protein CASSIKAGGNQPQHF.

In this sample, this clonotype turned up many times. The chain combines TRBV25-1 with TRBJ1-1, with D uncertain. CDR3 length: 13 amino acids. V was trimmed by 8 bases and J by 5 bases, leaving 15 bases between them. The germline V gene has CDR1 MGHDK and CDR2 SYGVNS. The chain's CDR3 is CASSRPGRTEAFF. CDR3 bases: TGTGCCAGCTCGCGCCCAGGACGAACTGAAGCTTTCTTT.

This clonotype was seen many times. The rearrangement uses TRBV6-6 and TRBJ1-5; 7 bases agree with TRBD1. Germline V lookup: CDR1 MNHNY, CDR2 SVGAGI (reference sequence). The CDR3 loop spans 14 amino acids. J lost 7 bases, V lost 5 bases, and 8 bases had no gene match. The CDR3 loop is CASSPPGGGQPQHF. CDR3 sequence (DNA): TGTGCCAGCAGTCCCCCAGGGGGAGGGCAGCCCCAGCATTTT.

This clonotype appeared a few times. V and J are TRBV24-1 and TRBJ2-2; tentatively, D is TRBD1 (6 bases). CDR3 length: 13 amino acids. Germline CDR1 reads KGHDR; CDR2 reads SFDVKD. The germline V and J ends were trimmed by 10 bases and 0 bases, with 8 bases remaining between them. CDR3 in DNA: TGTGCCACGGGGGCCTCGAACACCGGGGAGCTGTTTTTT. It is translated as CATGASNTGELFF.

This clonotype was observed at least ten times. The chain joins TRBV10-3 to TRBJ1-2; D uncertain. V was pared by 2 bases and J by 8 bases, with 18 bases between. This CDR3 region has 15 residues. Germline CDR1 and CDR2: ENHRY and SYGVKD. For the CDR3, the DNA is TGTGCCATCAGTGAGCCGAGGACCACGAGGGAGGGCTACACCTTC. This codes for CAISEPRTTREGYTF.

The V gene is TRBV11-2, the J gene TRBJ1-1, with D possibly being TRBD1 (5 bases). Germline V gene lookup returns CDR1 SGHAT and CDR2 FQNNGV. The V and J ends lost 6 bases and 10 bases respectively, with 15 bases between them. This CDR3 contains 12 residues. The CDR3 DNA follows: TGTGCCAGCAGTCCGGGAGGGGTAGCAGCTTTCTTT. It is translated as CASSPGGVAAFF.

The chain couples TRBV20-1 to TRBJ1-3, with D possibly matching TRBD1 (5 bases). The CDR3 length is 14 residues. The germline V gene has CDR1 DFQATT and CDR2 SNEGSKA (reference sequence). Trimming removed 5 bases at V and 0 bases at J, with 11 bases between. In DNA form, the CDR3 reads TGCAGTGCTGGGACGTGGAACTCTGGAAACACCATATATTTT. Translating it yields CSAGTWNSGNTIYF.

A remark on this clonotype: This may be a read error, as it is one base from a much larger clone. Likely a read error: the CDR3 ends without its conserved phenylalanine or tryptophan. The gene calls are TRBV7-2 and TRBJ2-7, with TRBD2 as a possible D gene (7 bases). The V end was cut by 1 base, the J end by 3 bases, with 16 bases between. This CDR3 is built from 16 residues. The germline gives CDR1 SGHTA, CDR2 FQGNSA. In DNA form, the CDR3 reads TGTGCCAGCAGCTTAGGGGGGGGCGGGAGTATCTACGAGCAGTACCTC. It specifies CASSLGGGGSIYEQYL.

Details on this clonotype: Relative to the germline gene, one junction end is altered; a read error may explain this. The chain has TRBV12-3 or TRBV12-4 and TRBJ2-5, with TRBD2 matching over 7 bases. The CDR3 spans 16 residues. As DNA, the CDR3 is TGTGCCGGCAGTTACTCGGGGGGAATGACTCAAGAGACCCAGTACTTC. Amino acids: CAGSYSGGMTQETQYF.

The chain links TRBV4-2 to TRBJ1-5; D perhaps matches TRBD1 (6 bases). Germline loops: CDR1 LGHNA, CDR2 YNFKEQ. V was pared by 8 bases and J by 4 bases, with 9 bases between. This CDR3 has 12 residues. Here the CDR3 DNA reads TGTGCCAGCCAGGGGAGGAATCAGCCCCAGCATTTT. Protein: CASQGRNQPQHF.

Worth noting for this clonotype: At one of its ends the junction is not consistent with the germline gene, which may arise from a read error. This sequence joins TRBV29-1 and TRBJ1-2; D unclear. Germline lookup yields CDR1 SQVTM and CDR2 ANQGSEA. This CDR3 has 11 residues. As DNA, the CDR3 is TGCAGAGTTGCTCCACCCTATGGCTACACCTTC. As protein: CRVAPPYGYTF.

In its sample, this clonotype was seen many times. The CDR3 region has the DNA TGTGCCAGCAGCGCTCCGGGACAGGGTTACGAGCAGTACTTC. Its protein product is CASSAPGQGYEQYF. The chain carries TRBV9 and TRBJ2-7, with 9 bases fitting TRBD1. The V gene end was trimmed by 3 bases and the J gene end by 4 bases; junction bases not matched to a gene: 5. Germline CDR1 reads SGDLS; CDR2 reads YYNGEE. CDR3 length: 14 residues.

This clonotype turned up a few times. The chain uses TRBV10-3 and TRBJ1-1; TRBD1 aligns across 7 bases. In germline, CDR1 is ENHRY, CDR2 SYGVKD. CDR3 length equals 14 residues. Trimming at V came to 10 bases and at J to 2 bases, leaving 10 bases not matched to a gene. CDR3 coding DNA: TGTGCCAGCAGGCGACAGGGCCCAAACACTGAAGCTTTCTTT. As protein: CASRRQGPNTEAFF.

The sample holds a few counts of this clonotype. This chain links TRBV2 with TRBJ2-5; D is unresolved. The V gene's germline CDR1 is SNHLY and CDR2 FYNNEI. This CDR3 has 12 amino acids. V was cut by 4 bases and J by 5 bases, with 8 bases left in between. The CDR3, as DNA: TGTGCCAGCAGTGGAAAACAGGAGACCCAGTACTTC. Protein: CASSGKQETQYF. The variable domain in full, completed from reference TRBV2 and TRBJ2-5, reads EPEVTQTPSHQVTQMGQEVILRCVPISNHLYFYWYRQILGQKVEFLVSFYNNEISEKSEIFDDQFSVERPDGSNFTLKIRSTKLEDSAMYFCASSGKQETQYFGPGTRLLVL.

Concerning this clonotype itself: This may arise from a read error, as a much more abundant clone is one base away. The chain is built from TRBV20-1 and TRBJ2-5; D tentatively reads TRBD1 or TRBD2 (7 bases each). The germline V gene has CDR1 DFQATT and CDR2 SNEGSKA (reference sequence). CDR3 length: 14 residues. V was pared by 7 bases and J by 5 bases, with 20 bases between. CDR3 bases: TGCAGTGGCACCAGGGGGGGGGGCGGGGAGACCCAGTACTTC. Its protein is CSGTRGGGGETQYF.

This clonotype has just a few counts. CDR3 region: CASSHDPGNDEKLFF. The CDR3 nucleotides are TGTGCCAGCAGCCATGATCCAGGGAACGATGAAAAACTGTTTTTT. The chain couples TRBV7-2 to TRBJ1-4; tentative D call: TRBD1 (5 bases). The V and J ends lost 5 bases and 6 bases respectively, with 16 bases between them. CDR3 length: 15 amino acids. The germline CDR1 and CDR2 sequences are SGHTA and FQGNSA.

This clonotype was observed a handful of times. The J gene is TRBJ1-1, the V gene TRBV20-1; tentatively, D is TRBD1 (5 bases). The V gene's germline CDR1 is DFQATT and CDR2 SNEGSKA (reference sequence). The germline V and J ends were trimmed by 5 bases and 4 bases, with 11 bases remaining between them. The CDR3 totals 12 residues. Here the CDR3 reads CSAGRAGTEAFF. The CDR3 DNA reads as TGCAGTGCTGGCAGGGCGGGCACTGAAGCTTTCTTT.

This clonotype appeared many times. The chain is built from TRBV4-2 and TRBJ2-5; unclear D gene. This CDR3 comprises 12 residues. The germline CDR1 and CDR2 sequences are LGHNA and YNFKEQ. Deletions cut 3 bases from V and 5 bases from J, with 7 bases between. As DNA, the CDR3 is TGTGCCAGCAGCCAGCAACCGGAGACCCAGTACTTC. This gives the protein CASSQQPETQYF.

In DNA form, the CDR3 reads TGTGCCAGCAGAGACAGGGGGCGCGAGCAGTACTTC. It specifies CASRDRGREQYF. J is TRBJ2-7 and V is TRBV14, with 10 bases that match TRBD1. Germline V gene lookup returns CDR1 SGHDN and CDR2 FVKESK. V shed 6 bases, J shed 6 bases, and the junction held 2 bases outside the gene matches. The CDR3 sequence is 12 residues long.

In its sample, this clonotype was seen many times. The J gene is TRBJ2-6, the V gene TRBV5-8; D gene ambiguous. V lost 1 base to trimming and J lost 1 base, with 6 bases between them. Germline loops: CDR1 SGHTS, CDR2 YDEGEE. The CDR3 is made up of 15 amino acids. This chain's CDR3 is CASSLPGSGANVLTF. The CDR3 DNA follows: TGTGCCAGCAGCTTGCCCGGATCTGGGGCCAACGTCCTGACTTTC.

This clonotype was picked up many times. The rearrangement links TRBV4-3 to TRBJ2-7, with a weak D call TRBD1 (6 bases). This CDR3 spans 13 amino acids. Germline V gene data show CDR1 as LGHNA and CDR2 as YSLEER. V lost 3 bases, J lost 3 bases, and 9 bases lay in between. The CDR3 DNA reads TGCGCCAGCAGCCAGGAACAGGGCTACGAGCAGTACTTC. Amino acid sequence: CASSQEQGYEQYF.

Concerning this clonotype itself: A read error may account for a junction end that differs from germline. CDR3 loop: CAIRQQGIDTEAF. For the CDR3, the DNA is TGTGCCATCAGGCAACAGGGGATCGACACTGAAGCTTTC. The rearrangement links TRBV10-3 to TRBJ2-6; 7 bases fit TRBD1. Germline-derived CDR1 and CDR2 are ENHRY and SYGVKD. The CDR3 runs to 13 residues.

This clonotype occurred a few times. The V gene is TRBV5-6, the J gene TRBJ1-1; 8 bases line up with TRBD1. J was trimmed by 7 bases and V by 5 bases; bases with no gene match: 7. CDR3 length: 13 amino acids. The germline V gene has CDR1 SGHDT and CDR2 YYEEEE. CDR3 sequence: CASRLGQGLEAFF. The DNA of the CDR3 is TGTGCCAGCAGACTAGGACAGGGACTTGAAGCTTTCTTT. Complete variable domain (other parts from reference TRBV5-6 and TRBJ1-1): DAGVTQSPTHLIKTRGQQVTLRCSPKSGHDTVSWYQQALGQGPQFIFQYYEEEERQRGNFPDRFSGHQFPNYSSELNVNALLLGDSALYLCASRLGQGLEAFFGQGTRLTVV.

This clonotype was seen repeatedly, ten times or more. The V call is TRBV12-3 or TRBV12-4, the J call TRBJ2-5; TRBD1 aligns across 10 bases. V gave up 6 bases and J gave up 7 bases; unmatched junction bases: 14. The CDR3 loop spans 16 amino acids. The CDR3 here is CASSRHETGGAGTQYF. CDR3 sequence (DNA): TGTGCCAGCAGCCGACATGAGACAGGGGGCGCGGGGACCCAGTACTTC.

This clonotype was seen at least ten times. The V and J genes are TRBV7-9 and TRBJ1-2; D gene unclear. Trimming shortened V by 1 base and J by 7 bases, and 13 bases separated the two germline ends. The CDR3 is made up of 14 amino acids. Germline CDR1 and CDR2: SEHNR and FQNEAQ (reference sequence). CDR3 sequence reads: CASSLGVKFGGYTF. As DNA, the CDR3 is TGTGCCAGCAGCTTAGGGGTTAAGTTCGGTGGCTACACCTTC.

The chain has TRBV20-1 and TRBJ1-4; weak D call: TRBD1 (6 bases). Germline V gene data show CDR1 as DFQATT and CDR2 as SNEGSKA (reference sequence). The ends were cut back, 4 bases at V and 8 bases at J, with 14 bases in the middle. This CDR3 is built from 13 residues. CDR3 DNA sequence: TGCAGTGCTATAGCACAGGGAGGGGAAAAACTGTTTTTT. Its protein is CSAIAQGGEKLFF.

In its sample, this clonotype was seen a few times. For the CDR3, the DNA is TGTGCCAGCAGTACCCCGAGGCGGGGGCGCACCGGGGAGCTGTTTTTT. Translating gives CASSTPRRGRTGELFF. The chain carries TRBV6-6 and TRBJ2-2, with D perhaps matching TRBD2 (7 bases). The CDR3 covers 16 residues. The V gene's germline CDR1 is MNHNY and CDR2 SVGAGI (reference sequence). The V and J ends lost 5 bases and 4 bases respectively, with 17 bases between them.